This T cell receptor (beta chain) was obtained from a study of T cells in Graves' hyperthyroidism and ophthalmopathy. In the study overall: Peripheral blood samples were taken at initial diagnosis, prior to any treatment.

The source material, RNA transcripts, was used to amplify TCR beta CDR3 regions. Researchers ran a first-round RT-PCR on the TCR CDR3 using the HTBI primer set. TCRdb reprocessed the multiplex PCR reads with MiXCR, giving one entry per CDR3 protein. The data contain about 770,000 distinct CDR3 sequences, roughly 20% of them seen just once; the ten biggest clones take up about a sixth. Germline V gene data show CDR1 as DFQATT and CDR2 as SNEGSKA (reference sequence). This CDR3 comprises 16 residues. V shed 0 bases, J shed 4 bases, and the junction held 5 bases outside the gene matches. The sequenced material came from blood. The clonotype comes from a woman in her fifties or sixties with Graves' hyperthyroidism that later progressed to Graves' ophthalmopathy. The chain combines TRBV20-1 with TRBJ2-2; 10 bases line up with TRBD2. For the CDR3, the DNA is TGCAGTGCTAGAGATAAACTAGCGGGGCTCACCGGGGAGCTGTTTTTT. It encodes CSARDKLAGLTGELFF.